This T cell receptor beta chain originates from a study of T-cell reconstitution after alpha-beta-depleted transplantation in children. This sample's TCRbeta library carried unique molecular identifier barcodes. TCRdb re-analysed the PCR reads in MiXCR, keeping a single row per CDR3 protein. This table holds some 490,000 distinct CDR3 sequences, approximately 12% found once. Germline CDR1 reads SGHTA; CDR2 reads FQGNSA. V was cut by 1 base and J by 3 bases, with 12 bases left in between. This CDR3 is built from 16 residues. The V and J genes are TRBV7-2 and TRBJ2-2; D unclear. The source was PBMCs from the stem cell graft donor, collected from the stem cell graft. This clonotype was sampled from a human donor who donated a stem cell graft to a child with combined immunodeficiency. The CDR3 reads CASSLVVGLYTGELFF. CDR3 DNA sequence: TGTGCCAGCAGCTTAGTGGTGGGCTTGTACACCGGGGAGCTGTTTTTT.